This TCR beta chain was recorded in a study of T cells in Graves' hyperthyroidism and ophthalmopathy. Study conclusions and caveats: A median approximately 6.8 months before onset, the model predicted ophthalmopathy. Most clonotypes expanded in the thyroid (above 0.001) were also present in blood.

Trimming left V 2 bases short and J 1 base short, with 3 bases between. CDR3 size: 12 residues. This clonotype was recorded many times. Its target is not known. Exclusion criteria comprised uncontrolled infection, other autoimmune disease, pregnancy or lactation. Amplified TCR beta CDR3 regions came from RNA transcripts. First-round RT-PCR with HTBI primers amplified the TCR CDR3 region. Each CDR3 protein gets one entry after TCRdb re-called the multiplex PCR reads with MiXCR. In the table there are about 340,000 distinct CDR3 sequences, around 20% of which are singletons. The sequence came from a woman aged 45-60 years with Graves' hyperthyroidism. The J gene is TRBJ2-7, the V gene TRBV12-3 or TRBV12-4; no definite D call. The material sequenced was blood. The CDR3 is CASSLTSYEQYF. As DNA, the CDR3 is TGTGCCAGCAGTTTAACATCCTACGAGCAGTACTTC.